These T cell receptor beta chains were read from a single sample in a study of OX40 agonist ivuxolimab in advanced cancers. The assay was immunoSEQ multiplex PCR, and TCRdb's table has in-frame clones only and misses some. The sample has tens of thousands of clones; 75% to 95% are singletons. The sample was CD4+ or CD8+ T cells sorted from blood, taken in a trial of the OX40 agonist ivuxolimab. Source of these receptors: an adult with an advanced solid tumor such as melanoma, head and neck, liver or kidney cancer. CDR3s include the opening cysteine and the closing phenylalanine or tryptophan. The D gene is left open where the match is weak.

d_gene: -; j_gene: TRBJ2-3; v_gene: TRBV2; CDR3aa: CASRRARGDTQYF
d_gene: TRBD2; j_gene: TRBJ2-1; v_gene: TRBV19; CDR3aa: CASTTWTSGANEQFF
d_gene: TRBD2; j_gene: TRBJ2-5; v_gene: TRBV28; CDR3aa: CASRPSGTSGMVQYF
d_gene: -; j_gene: TRBJ1-5; v_gene: TRBV27; CDR3aa: CASSQGPNQPQHF
d_gene: -; j_gene: TRBJ1-2; v_gene: TRBV28; CDR3aa: CASSYQGTNYGYTF
d_gene: -; j_gene: TRBJ2-7; v_gene: TRBV19; CDR3aa: CASSKRVAESYEQYF
d_gene: -; j_gene: TRBJ2-7; v_gene: TRBV19; CDR3aa: CASSITKGHPEQYF
d_gene: -; j_gene: TRBJ2-5; v_gene: TRBV28; CDR3aa: CASSLRGTQYF
d_gene: -; j_gene: TRBJ2-7; v_gene: TRBV7-2; CDR3aa: CASSLVYAGNPSYEQYF
d_gene: -; j_gene: TRBJ1-5; v_gene: TRBV4-1; CDR3aa: CASSQALTASNQPQHF
d_gene: -; j_gene: TRBJ2-2; v_gene: TRBV28; CDR3aa: CASRPTGIGELFF
d_gene: TRBD1; j_gene: TRBJ1-4; v_gene: TRBV9; CDR3aa: CASSLRTGEGGEKLFF
d_gene: TRBD1; j_gene: TRBJ1-5; v_gene: TRBV2; CDR3aa: CASRYRGGNQPQHF
d_gene: -; j_gene: TRBJ2-6; v_gene: TRBV9; CDR3aa: CASSVTPQAGANVLTF
d_gene: TRBD1; j_gene: TRBJ2-1; v_gene: TRBV5-4; CDR3aa: CASSPDRGSYNEQFF
d_gene: -; j_gene: TRBJ1-5; v_gene: TRBV27; CDR3aa: CASSGGASNQPQHF
d_gene: TRBD1; j_gene: TRBJ2-7; v_gene: TRBV6-1; CDR3aa: CASSPGQGVYGEQYF
d_gene: -; j_gene: TRBJ1-2; v_gene: TRBV20-1; CDR3aa: CSAPTGDGYTF
d_gene: -; j_gene: TRBJ2-2; v_gene: TRBV6-1; CDR3aa: CASSELVSRVAGELFF
d_gene: TRBD1; j_gene: TRBJ2-7; v_gene: TRBV5-1; CDR3aa: CASAGTGDSEQYF
d_gene: -; j_gene: TRBJ1-4; v_gene: TRBV5-1; CDR3aa: CASSFGGATNEKLFF
d_gene: -; j_gene: TRBJ2-5; v_gene: TRBV6-6; CDR3aa: CASSYSYRGSQETQYF
d_gene: TRBD1; j_gene: TRBJ2-7; v_gene: TRBV28; CDR3aa: CASRTGGFYEQYF
d_gene: -; j_gene: TRBJ1-2; v_gene: TRBV6-5; CDR3aa: CASSYRGREYGYTF
d_gene: TRBD1; j_gene: TRBJ2-1; v_gene: TRBV28; CDR3aa: CASRVQGGIGQFF
d_gene: -; j_gene: TRBJ2-5; v_gene: TRBV9; CDR3aa: CASSALQGETQYF
d_gene: -; j_gene: TRBJ1-4; v_gene: TRBV19; CDR3aa: CASRTAATNEKLFF
d_gene: -; j_gene: TRBJ1-4; v_gene: TRBV28; CDR3aa: CASGGSGNEKLFF
d_gene: -; j_gene: TRBJ2-7; v_gene: TRBV20-1; CDR3aa: CSARRASGEYF
d_gene: -; j_gene: TRBJ1-2; v_gene: TRBV7-2; CDR3aa: CASSLGFESVGYGYTF
d_gene: TRBD2; j_gene: TRBJ2-1; v_gene: TRBV11-2; CDR3aa: CASSFRGGSYNEQFF
d_gene: -; j_gene: TRBJ2-1; v_gene: TRBV29-1; CDR3aa: CSVDPGSNEQFF
d_gene: TRBD2; j_gene: TRBJ2-3; v_gene: TRBV6-5; CDR3aa: CATTQLAGVTDTQYF
d_gene: -; j_gene: TRBJ2-7; v_gene: TRBV28; CDR3aa: CASSLSVSYEQYF
d_gene: TRBD2; j_gene: TRBJ2-3; v_gene: TRBV28; CDR3aa: CASSSLAGAGTDTQYF
d_gene: TRBD1; j_gene: TRBJ2-1; v_gene: TRBV7-3; CDR3aa: CASVLMNRGGEQFF
d_gene: -; j_gene: TRBJ2-7; v_gene: TRBV10-2; CDR3aa: CASSERTRGTYEQYF